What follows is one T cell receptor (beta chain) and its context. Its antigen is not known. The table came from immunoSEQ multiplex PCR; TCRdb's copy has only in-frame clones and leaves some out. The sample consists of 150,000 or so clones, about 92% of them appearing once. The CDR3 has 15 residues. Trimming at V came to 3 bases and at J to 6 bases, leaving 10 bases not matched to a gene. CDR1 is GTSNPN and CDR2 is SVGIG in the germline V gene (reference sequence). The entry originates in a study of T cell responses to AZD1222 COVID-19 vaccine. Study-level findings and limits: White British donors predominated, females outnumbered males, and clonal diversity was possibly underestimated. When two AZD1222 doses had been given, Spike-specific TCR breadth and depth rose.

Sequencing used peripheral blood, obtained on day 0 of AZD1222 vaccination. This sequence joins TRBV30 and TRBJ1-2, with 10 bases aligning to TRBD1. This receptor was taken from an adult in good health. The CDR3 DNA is TGTGCCTGGAGCCTGGGACAGGGGTCCGCCGATGGCTACACCTTC. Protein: CAWSLGQGSADGYTF. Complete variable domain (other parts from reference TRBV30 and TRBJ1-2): SQTIHQWPATLVQPVGSPLSLECTVEGTSNPNLYWYRQAAGRGLQLLFYSVGIGQISSEVPQNLSASRPQDRQFILSSKKLLLSDSGFYLCAWSLGQGSADGYTFGSGTRLTVV.